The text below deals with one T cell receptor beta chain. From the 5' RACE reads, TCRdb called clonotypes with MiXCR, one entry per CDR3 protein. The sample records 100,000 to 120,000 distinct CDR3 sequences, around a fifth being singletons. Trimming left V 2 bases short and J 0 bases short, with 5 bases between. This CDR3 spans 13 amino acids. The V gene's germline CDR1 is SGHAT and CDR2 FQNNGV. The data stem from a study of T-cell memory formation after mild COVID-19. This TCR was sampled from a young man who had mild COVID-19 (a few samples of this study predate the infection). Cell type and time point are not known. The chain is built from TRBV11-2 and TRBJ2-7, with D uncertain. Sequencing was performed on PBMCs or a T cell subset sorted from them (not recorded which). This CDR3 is CASSLYDSYEQYF. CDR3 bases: TGTGCCAGCAGCTTATACGACTCCTACGAGCAGTACTTC.